These 29 T cell receptor beta chains were sequenced from one sample in a study of T cells in Graves' hyperthyroidism and ophthalmopathy. TCR beta CDR3 region amplification was performed from RNA transcripts. First-round RT-PCR with HTBI primers amplified the TCR CDR3 region. TCRdb itself ran the multiplex PCR reads through MiXCR, one entry per CDR3 protein. The sample lists 600,000 or so distinct CDR3 sequences; roughly 14% were seen once. Sequenced material: blood. These receptor sequences come from a woman between 45 and 65 years old with Graves' ophthalmopathy.

There are many counts of this clonotype. The V call is TRBV9, the J call TRBJ2-5, with 9 nucleotides matching TRBD1. V trimming: 3 bases; J trimming: 4 bases; junction bases outside the gene matches: 10. Germline assignment: CDR1 SGDLS and CDR2 YYNGEE. CDR3 length: 16 amino acids. The CDR3 loop reads CASSEPQGARGETQYF. CDR3 sequence (DNA): TGTGCCAGCAGCGAACCACAGGGGGCCCGTGGAGAGACCCAGTACTTC.

This clonotype has at least ten counts. This chain uses TRBV29-1 with TRBJ1-2; D gene uncertain. This CDR3 has 12 amino acids. Between the trimmed V and J ends, which lost 0 bases and 3 bases, there was a span of 5 bases. CDR1 and CDR2 (germline): SQVTM, ANQGSEA. CDR3 sequence reads: CSVEDRHYGYTF. The CDR3 DNA is TGCAGCGTTGAAGACAGACACTATGGCTACACCTTC.

This clonotype was seen ten or more times. The gene calls are TRBV5-1 and TRBJ2-7, with TRBD2 matching 12 bases. The CDR3 runs to 16 residues. V lost 1 base and J lost 1; bases outside the gene matches: 3. Germline V gene sequence: CDR1 SGHRS, CDR2 YFSETQ. CDR3 DNA: TGCGCCAGCAGCTTGACCGGACTAGCGGGATCCTACGAGCAGTACTTC. It yields the protein CASSLTGLAGSYEQYF.

This clonotype has a handful of counts. This rearrangement joins TRBV7-2 to TRBJ1-2; possible D gene TRBD1, 6 bases. V was clipped by 5 bases and J by 4 bases, with 17 bases between them. This CDR3 contains 15 residues. Per germline, CDR1 SGHTA and CDR2 FQGNSA. Written as DNA, the CDR3 is TGTGCCAGCAGCGCAAATGGACAGAGGTCCTATGGCTACACCTTC. Its translation is CASSANGQRSYGYTF.

This clonotype has a handful of counts. The gene calls are TRBV19 and TRBJ1-4; D is undetermined. V lost 3 bases, J lost 0 bases, and 8 bases lay in between. The CDR3 runs 15 residues. Per germline, CDR1 LNHDA and CDR2 SQIVND (reference sequence). CDR3 region: CASSIRQPTNEKLFF. The CDR3 DNA reads TGTGCCAGTAGTATCCGACAACCAACTAATGAAAAACTGTTTTTT.

As to this clonotype: A much bigger clone sits one base away, suggesting this may be a read error. V gene TRBV12-3 or TRBV12-4 combines with J gene TRBJ2-1; 12 bases align to TRBD2. The CDR3 has 13 amino acids. The ends lost 11 bases at V and 9 bases at J; junction bases unmatched: 8. CDR3 loop: CAGRLAGVVEQFF. CDR3 bases: TGTGCCGGCCGACTAGCGGGAGTTGTTGAGCAGTTCTTC.

This clonotype was recorded at least ten times. The chain joins TRBV4-3 to TRBJ2-1; the match to TRBD1 covers 9 bases. The V gene's germline CDR1 is LGHNA and CDR2 YSLEER. The V and J ends lost 0 bases and 9 bases, in that order; junction bases with no gene match: 21. The CDR3 is made up of 20 amino acids. CDR3 residues: CASSQELADTGTGKIGEQFF. The CDR3 bases are TGCGCCAGCAGCCAAGAATTGGCTGACACCGGGACAGGGAAGATTGGTGAGCAGTTCTTC.

Comments on this clonotype: A much larger clone differs from this one at a single base, so this may be a read error. The V gene is TRBV15, the J gene TRBJ2-7; 7 nucleotides match TRBD2. This CDR3 has 15 residues. The germline gives CDR1 LNHNV, CDR2 YYDKDF (reference sequence). The CDR3 nucleotides read TGTGCCACCAGCAGGGGGGGGGACTTATCCCACGAGCGGTACTTC. Protein: CATSRGGDLSHERYF.

This clonotype was observed at least ten times. The chain joins TRBV7-9 to TRBJ2-1, with TRBD2 identical over 9 bases. The length of the CDR3 is 16 residues. V gave up 1 base and J gave up 1 base; unmatched junction bases: 2. The germline V gene has CDR1 SEHNR and CDR2 FQNEAQ (reference sequence). CDR3 DNA: TGTGCCAGCAGCTTAGGACTAGCGGCTTCCTACAATGAGCAGTTCTTC. This codes for CASSLGLAASYNEQFF.

This clonotype was detected a few times. The junction shows a germline mismatch at one end, possibly a read error. This rearrangement joins TRBV10-1 to TRBJ2-5; TRBD2 matches 7 bases. The CDR3 has 11 residues. Germline assignment: CDR1 WNHNN and CDR2 SYGVQD (reference sequence). The CDR3 bases are TGCGCCAGCAGTGAGAAGCGGGAAAGGAACTTC. Amino acids: CASSEKRERNF.

This clonotype was detected only a few times. One junction end does not reproduce the germline sequence, and a read error may be involved. The chain couples TRBV10-3 to TRBJ1-2, with 10 bases fitting TRBD1. The CDR3 length is 11 residues. CDR1 and CDR2 (germline): ENHRY, SYGVKD. The CDR3, as DNA: TGTGCCATCAGTGACCGGGACAGGGGATCCTTC. Its protein product is CAISDRDRGSF.

The chain employs TRBV16 and TRBJ1-6; the D is unclear. Trimming removed 3 bases at V and 7 bases at J, with 10 bases between. Germline values: CDR1 KGHSY, CDR2 FQNENV. The CDR3 spans 14 residues. The CDR3 is CASSQSQANSPLHF. The CDR3, as DNA: TGTGCCAGCAGCCAGTCACAAGCAAATTCACCCCTCCACTTT. Full variable domain (outside the CDR3, taken from reference TRBV16 and TRBJ1-6): GEEVAQTPKHLVRGEGQKAKLYCAPIKGHSYVFWYQQVLKNEFKFLISFQNENVFDETGMPKERFSAKCLPNSPCSLEIQATKLEDSAVYFCASSQSQANSPLHFGNGTRLTVT.

Many counts were recorded for this clonotype. The chain links TRBV19 to TRBJ1-1; no reliable D call. Germline CDR1 LNHDA, CDR2 SQIVND (reference sequence). The CDR3 is 14 residues long. Trimming shortened V by 2 bases and J by 1 base, and 8 bases separated the two germline ends. The CDR3 nucleotides read TGTGCCAGTAGTATAATTGGAAGGAACACTGAAGCTTTCTTT. Residues: CASSIIGRNTEAFF.

This clonotype was seen ten or more times. V gene TRBV20-1 combines with J gene TRBJ2-7, with D possibly matching TRBD2 (6 bases). The CDR3 length is 13 residues. Germline V gene lookup returns CDR1 DFQATT and CDR2 SNEGSKA (reference sequence). The germline V and J ends were trimmed by 2 bases and 2 bases, with 10 bases remaining between them. CDR3 protein: CSARRDWTYEQYF. CDR3 coding DNA: TGCAGTGCTAGAAGGGACTGGACCTACGAGCAGTACTTC.

This clonotype was detected many times. CDR3 sequence reads: CASSYTERGGADTQYF. DNA for the CDR3: TGTGCCAGCAGCTACACGGAACGGGGTGGAGCAGATACGCAGTATTTT. The V call is TRBV6-1, the J call TRBJ2-3; TRBD2 is a possible D gene (5 bases). The germline V gene encodes CDR1 MNHNS and CDR2 SASEGT. The CDR3 loop spans 16 amino acids. Trimming pared 6 bases from V and 4 bases from J, leaving 20 bases between.

This clonotype was observed a handful of times. The chain couples TRBV10-3 to TRBJ2-7; a weak D match, TRBD1 (5 bases). The CDR3 is 12 residues long. V lost 5 bases, J lost 6 bases, and 11 bases lay in between. CDR1 ENHRY and CDR2 SYGVKD come from the germline V gene. CDR3 in DNA: TGTGCCATCAGTTCAACCGACAGCGAGCAGTACTTC. Its translation is CAISSTDSEQYF.

The sample holds many counts of this clonotype. This sequence joins TRBV5-5 and TRBJ1-1, with D perhaps TRBD1 (5 bases). From germline, CDR1 is SGHKS and CDR2 YYEKEE (reference sequence). This CDR3 contains 14 residues. The V end lost 0 bases, the J end lost 4 bases, and 10 bases lay between the germline ends. DNA of the CDR3: TGTGCCAGCAGCTTGGAAGGCAGGGCCACTGAAGCTTTCTTT. This gives the protein CASSLEGRATEAFF.

CDR3 nucleotide sequence: TGTGCCAGTAATCAGGACAGACCCGGCTCTGGAAACACCATATATTTT. This gives the protein CASNQDRPGSGNTIYF. V usage is TRBV19 and J usage is TRBJ1-3, with D possibly matching TRBD1 (6 bases). Trimming cost V 7 bases and J 0 bases, with 16 bases left between them. Germline-derived CDR1 and CDR2 are LNHDA and SQIVND (reference sequence). The CDR3 has 16 residues.

This clonotype was detected only once. The junction and the germline gene differ at one end; a read error may be behind it. The rearrangement joins TRBV7-9 to TRBJ2-3, with TRBD2 matching over 12 bases. This CDR3 is 17 amino acids long. CDR1 is SEHNR, CDR2 FQNEAQ, per germline (reference sequence). In DNA form, the CDR3 reads TGCGCCAGCAGCTTGTCTCCTAGCGGGAGGGCCGGGGATACGCAGTATTTT. Protein: CASSLSPSGRAGDTQYF.

This clonotype was seen more than once but under ten times. The chain carries TRBV25-1 and TRBJ2-1; 12 positions match TRBD2. After removal of 4 bases from V and 10 bases from J, the junction contained 11 bases not matched to a gene. This CDR3 has 16 amino acids. The germline CDR1 and CDR2 sequences are MGHDK and SYGVNS. The CDR3 region has the DNA TGTGCCAGCAGTGGGTTCAGGGGACTAGCGGGCGACGAGCAGTTCTTC. This gives the protein CASSGFRGLAGDEQFF.

This clonotype was found many times. CDR3 sequence: CASRATGTGVHQPQHF. For the CDR3, the DNA is TGTGCCAGCAGGGCTACCGGGACAGGGGTCCATCAGCCCCAGCATTTT. The rearrangement joins TRBV2 to TRBJ1-5; 10 nucleotides line up with TRBD1. The V segment lost 6 bases and the J segment 5 bases; nucleotides outside the gene matches: 10. In germline, CDR1 is SNHLY, CDR2 FYNNEI. The length of the CDR3 is 16 residues.

This clonotype was recorded many times. The chain couples TRBV7-3 to TRBJ2-1; 7 bases align to TRBD1. The CDR3 covers 15 residues. Germline V gene lookup returns CDR1 SGHTA and CDR2 FQGTGA. The junction had 14 bases not matched to a gene; V was cut back by 5 bases and J by 10 bases. The CDR3 here is CASSPRPTGKLEQFF. The CDR3 nucleotides are TGTGCCAGCAGCCCACGTCCGACAGGGAAATTGGAGCAGTTCTTC.

This clonotype was counted a single time. The rearrangement joins TRBV6-1 to TRBJ2-2; 12 bases fit TRBD2. Germline V CDR1 and CDR2: MNHNS, SASEGT. The V gene end was trimmed by 6 bases and the J gene end by 3 bases; junction bases not matched to a gene: 5. The CDR3 is 16 residues long. CDR3 residues: CASRVLAGGDTGELFF. For the CDR3, the DNA is TGTGCCAGCAGAGTACTAGCGGGAGGAGACACCGGGGAGCTGTTTTTT.

This clonotype turned up a few times. This chain links TRBV10-3 with TRBJ2-7; 12 bases match TRBD2. Germline V gene sequence: CDR1 ENHRY, CDR2 SYGVKD. The CDR3 is 17 amino acids. The ends lost 3 bases at V and 3 bases at J; junction bases unmatched: 9. The CDR3 nucleotides read TGTGCCATCAGTGAAACTAGCGGGAGGAAAAAGTTCTACGAGCAGTACTTC. Encoded protein: CAISETSGRKKFYEQYF.

The chain is built from TRBV20-1 and TRBJ2-2; 11 positions match TRBD2. The CDR3 has 16 residues. The V segment lost 1 base and the J segment 7 bases; nucleotides outside the gene matches: 8. CDR1 and CDR2 from the germline V gene are DFQATT and SNEGSKA (reference sequence). In DNA form, the CDR3 reads TGCAGTGCTAGAGGGGGACTAGCGGTTATGGGCGGGGAGCTGTTTTTT. Translated: CSARGGLAVMGGELFF.

Ten or more counts support this clonotype. The chain recombines TRBV7-6 with TRBJ1-1; TRBD1 matches at 7 bases. V dropped 5 bases and J dropped 6; count of bases not matched to a gene: 9. CDR3 length equals 14 residues. CDR1 and CDR2 from the germline V gene are SGHVS and FNYEAQ. The CDR3 DNA is TGTGCCAGCAGCCCCCGACAGGGAACCGCTGAAGCTTTCTTT. This gives the protein CASSPRQGTAEAFF. Full variable domain (missing parts from reference TRBV7-6 and TRBJ1-1): GAGVSQSPRYKVTKRGQDVALRCDPISGHVSLYWYRQALGQGPEFLTYFNYEAQQDKSGLPNDRFSAERPEGSISTLTIQRTEQRDSAMYRCASSPRQGTAEAFFGQGTRLTVV.

The chain carries TRBV7-6 and TRBJ2-3; D is unresolved. This CDR3 region has 15 residues. The germline V gene has CDR1 SGHVS and CDR2 FNYEAQ. V shed 2 bases and J shed 6 bases, with 15 bases lying between them. This CDR3 reads CASSLLALGSDTQYF. For the CDR3, the DNA is TGTGCCAGCAGCTTACTGGCCCTCGGGTCGGATACGCAGTATTTT.

V is TRBV4-1 and J is TRBJ2-1, with 13 bases matching TRBD2. Trimming took 0 bases from V and 8 from J; bases not matched to a gene: 13. This CDR3 comprises 19 residues. CDR1 and CDR2 from the germline V gene are MGHRA and YSYEKL. The CDR3 is CASSQDWTSGRGSADEQFF. CDR3 sequence (DNA): TGCGCCAGCAGCCAAGATTGGACTAGCGGGAGAGGCTCCGCGGATGAGCAGTTCTTC.

The sample holds many counts of this clonotype. The rearrangement joins TRBV12-3 or TRBV12-4 to TRBJ1-1, with D hard to call. The CDR3 consists of 13 residues. The V end lost 6 bases, the J end lost 1 base, and 9 bases lay between the germline ends. Here the CDR3 DNA reads TGTGCCAGCAGGCTAGGAGGGAACACTGAAGCTTTCTTT. This gives the protein CASRLGGNTEAFF.